This T cell receptor beta chain was sequenced for a study of T cell responses to AZD1222 COVID-19 vaccine. Points from the study as a whole: With dominance at 160-218 and 743-854, vaccine-associated CD4 TCRs spanned spike.

Produced via immunoSEQ multiplex PCR; TCRdb's table is partial and in-frame only. The sample holds 100,000 to 150,000 clones; roughly 88% are singletons and the top ten take about 5.4%. Germline-derived CDR1 and CDR2 are SGHAT and FQNNGV. Trimming cost V 2 bases and J 6 bases; bases outside gene matches: 1. This CDR3 has 14 residues. This clone was counted a single time. The antigen is undetermined. The chain links TRBV11-2 to TRBJ1-5, with 10 bases matching TRBD1. The clonotype originates from an adult in good health. The specimen comprised peripheral blood, sampled on day 0 of AZD1222 vaccination. For the CDR3, the DNA is TGTGCCAGCAGCTTAAGACAGGGGGCTCAGCCCCAGCATTTT. Encoded protein: CASSLRQGAQPQHF.